Listed below are T cell receptor beta chains from one sample, sequenced in a study of cytomegalovirus exposure and HLA in healthy donors. Assay: immunoSEQ multiplex PCR; the TCRdb copy retains only in-frame clones and omits some. In the table there are roughly 200,000 clones, around 76% of which are singletons. The sample taken for sequencing was PBMCs. The source of these receptors is a man under 40 in good health and CMV-seronegative. Both conserved end residues are part of each CDR3. A D gene is named only where the DNA matches it firmly. Where a row states a size, it is once, few, many or the class of an expanded clone; other rows omit it.

d_call,v_call,j_call,clone_size,cdr3_aa,cdr3_nt
TRBD1,TRBV10-3,TRBJ2-3,-,CAISESPGGLTSTDTQYF,TGTGCCATCAGTGAGTCGCCAGGGGGTCTTACTAGCACAGATACGCAGTATTTT
-,TRBV5-4,TRBJ1-2,-,CASTSPGGRYGYTF,TGTGCCAGCACCTCTCCGGGGGGGAGGTATGGCTACACCTTC
TRBD1,TRBV19,TRBJ2-1,once,CASSTRTGLNEQFF,TGTGCCAGTAGTACACGGACAGGGTTGAATGAGCAGTTCTTC
TRBD2,TRBV5-1,TRBJ2-7,few,CASSLDWLPLAGENSEQYF,TGCGCCAGCAGCTTGGACTGGCTGCCACTAGCGGGAGAGAATAGCGAGCAGTACTTC
-,TRBV6-6,TRBJ2-1,-,CASNQQTETYNEQFF,TGTGCCAGCAACCAACAGACAGAGACCTACAATGAGCAGTTCTTC
TRBD2,TRBV28,TRBJ2-1,-,CASIAPGLAGPEQFF,TGTGCCAGCATCGCTCCGGGACTAGCGGGACCCGAGCAGTTCTTC
-,TRBV9,TRBJ1-5,-,CASSGEDRPNQPQHF,TGTGCCAGCAGCGGAGAAGACAGACCCAATCAGCCCCAGCATTTT
-,TRBV29-1,TRBJ2-5,-,CSGVRGEETQYF,TGCAGCGGGGTCAGGGGCGAAGAGACCCAGTACTTC
TRBD1,TRBV7-9,TRBJ1-2,-,CASSSQGRGPDGYTF,TGTGCCAGCAGCTCCCAAGGCAGGGGGCCGGACGGCTACACCTTC
-,TRBV9,TRBJ2-3,-,CASSVRTSTDTQYF,TGTGCCAGCAGCGTGAGGACTAGCACAGATACGCAGTATTTT
-,TRBV6-1,TRBJ2-1,-,CASRDFTAYNEQFF,TGTGCCAGCAGGGACTTCACAGCCTACAATGAGCAGTTCTTC